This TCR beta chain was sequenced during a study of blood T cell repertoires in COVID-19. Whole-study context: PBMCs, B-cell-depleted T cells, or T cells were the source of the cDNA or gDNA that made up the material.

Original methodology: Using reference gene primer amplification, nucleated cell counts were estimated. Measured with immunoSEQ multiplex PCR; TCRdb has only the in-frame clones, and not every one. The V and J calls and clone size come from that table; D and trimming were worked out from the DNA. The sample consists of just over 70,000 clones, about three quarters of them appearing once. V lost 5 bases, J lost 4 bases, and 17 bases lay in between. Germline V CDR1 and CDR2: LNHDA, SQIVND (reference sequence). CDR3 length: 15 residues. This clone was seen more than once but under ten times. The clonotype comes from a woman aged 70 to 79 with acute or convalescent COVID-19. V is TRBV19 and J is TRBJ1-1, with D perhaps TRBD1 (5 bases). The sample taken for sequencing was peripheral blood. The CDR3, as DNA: TGTGCCAGTAGTCGGAACCCCCGGGGGAGCACTGAAGCTTTCTTT. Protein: CASSRNPRGSTEAFF.